This passage covers 15 T cell receptor beta chains from one sample sequenced in a study of OX40 agonist ivuxolimab in advanced cancers. Method: immunoSEQ multiplex PCR; TCRdb's copy keeps in-frame clones and lacks some. This table holds about 49,000 clones, 81% found once. The sample consisted of CD4+ or CD8+ T cells sorted from blood, taken in a trial of the OX40 agonist ivuxolimab. The receptors were sampled from an adult with an advanced solid tumor such as melanoma, head and neck, liver or kidney cancer.

The CDR3 protein is CASSVSGLAGGQTGELFF. The CDR3 DNA reads as TGTGCCAGCAGCGTTTCCGGACTAGCGGGGGGGCAGACCGGGGAGCTGTTTTTT. The rearrangement joins TRBV9 to TRBJ2-2; TRBD2 matches 15 bases. Germline CDR1 SGDLS, CDR2 YYNGEE. Trimming at V came to 2 bases and at J to 5 bases, leaving 7 bases not matched to a gene. CDR3 length: 18 amino acids.

This clone has only one observation. The V call is TRBV29-1, the J call TRBJ2-7; D is perhaps TRBD1 (5 bases). Trimming cost V 1 base and J 3 bases, with 10 bases left between them. This CDR3 comprises 13 residues. The germline V gene encodes CDR1 SQVTM and CDR2 ANQGSEA. CDR3 amino acids: CSVEGRDSYEQYF. In nucleotides, the CDR3 is TGCAGCGTTGAAGGAAGAGACAGCTACGAGCAGTACTTC.

The rearrangement joins TRBV7-9 to TRBJ2-5; D is perhaps TRBD1 (5 bases). The germline V gene encodes CDR1 SEHNR and CDR2 FQNEAQ (reference sequence). The CDR3 sequence is 14 residues long. Trimming left V 6 bases short and J 1 base short, with 12 bases between. CDR3 region: CASRGPLFQETQYF. The CDR3 DNA reads as TGTGCCAGCAGGGGGCCGCTATTCCAAGAGACCCAGTACTTC.

The rearrangement links TRBV27 to TRBJ2-1, with a weak D call TRBD2 (5 bases). Germline V gene sequence: CDR1 MNHEY, CDR2 SMNVEV (reference sequence). This CDR3 has 13 residues. Trimming left V 4 bases short and J 5 bases short, with 9 bases between. CDR3 region: CASSSGYNNEQFF. The CDR3 DNA reads as TGTGCCAGCAGTTCGGGGTACAACAATGAGCAGTTCTTC.

This clone was seen a few times. The chain carries TRBV4-3 and TRBJ2-1; 11 bases fit TRBD2. The CDR3 covers 15 residues. V gave up 6 bases and J gave up 3 bases; unmatched junction bases: 4. Germline V lookup: CDR1 LGHNA, CDR2 YSLEER. The CDR3 is CASRETSGNYNEQFF. Written as DNA, the CDR3 is TGCGCCAGCAGGGAGACTAGCGGGAACTACAATGAGCAGTTCTTC.

About this clone: The identical CDR3 is also encoded by other nucleotide sequences in the sample. The rearrangement links TRBV27 to TRBJ2-7, with D possibly TRBD1 on 6 matching bases. Germline values: CDR1 MNHEY, CDR2 SMNVEV (reference sequence). The ends were cut back, 2 bases at V and 2 bases at J, with 16 bases in the middle. The CDR3 covers 16 residues. CDR3 sequence: CASSLSAGAGTYEQYF. The CDR3 coding sequence is TGTGCCAGCAGTTTAAGTGCAGGGGCCGGAACCTACGAGCAGTACTTC.

This chain links TRBV7-6 with TRBJ2-7; D gene uncertain. This CDR3 is built from 14 residues. Trimming cost V 5 bases and J 6 bases, with 17 bases left between them. Germline V gene sequence: CDR1 SGHVS, CDR2 FNYEAQ. This CDR3 reads CASSLLTDGAEQYV. Here the CDR3 DNA reads TGTGCCAGCAGCCTGTTGACCGATGGAGCCGAGCAGTACGTC.

This clone was recorded a few times. V and J are TRBV5-1 and TRBJ1-1; TRBD1 might be the D (5 bases). This CDR3 spans 14 amino acids. The germline V gene encodes CDR1 SGHRS and CDR2 YFSETQ. The germline V and J ends were trimmed by 0 bases and 4 bases, with 10 bases remaining between them. This CDR3 reads CASSLEAGGTEAFF. The CDR3 DNA follows: TGCGCCAGCAGCTTGGAGGCGGGGGGCACTGAAGCTTTCTTT.

V and J are TRBV28 and TRBJ2-7, with TRBD2 matching 10 bases. After removal of 4 bases from V and 2 bases from J, the junction contained 14 bases not matched to a gene. Germline-derived CDR1 and CDR2 are MDHEN and SYDVKM. CDR3 length: 18 amino acids. CDR3 coding DNA: TGTGCCAGCAGTTCACTCTCACTTACTAGCGGGGAAACCTACGAGCAGTACTTC. Translation: CASSSLSLTSGETYEQYF.

V and J are TRBV5-4 and TRBJ1-2; D might be TRBD1 (5 bases). Germline lookup yields CDR1 SGHNT and CDR2 YYREEE (reference sequence). This CDR3 is built from 13 residues. Trimming took off 4 bases at V and 6 bases at J, with 13 bases between the two ends. The CDR3 sequence is CASSPWAGNGYTF. The CDR3 DNA sequence: TGTGCCAGCAGCCCCTGGGCAGGGAATGGCTACACCTTC.

This clone was seen a handful of times. The chain combines TRBV7-6 with TRBJ2-7, with D possibly TRBD1 on 6 matching bases. The germline gives CDR1 SGHVS, CDR2 FNYEAQ. V dropped 5 bases and J dropped 7 bases, with 18 bases sitting between them. The CDR3 loop spans 14 amino acids. CDR3 in amino acids: CASSDRDTLGEQYV. DNA for the CDR3: TGTGCCAGCAGCGACCGGGACACCTTAGGGGAGCAGTACGTC.

The chain couples TRBV27 to TRBJ1-1; maybe TRBD1 (5 bases). The germline gives CDR1 MNHEY, CDR2 SMNVEV (reference sequence). The length of the CDR3 is 14 residues. V was shortened by 4 bases and J by 0 bases, with 9 bases between the two germline ends. The CDR3 sequence: CASSWGGMNTEAFF. In DNA, the CDR3 is TGTGCCAGCAGTTGGGGCGGCATGAACACTGAAGCTTTCTTT.

The gene calls are TRBV29-1 and TRBJ2-7; D not resolved. V was shortened by 4 bases and J by 4 bases, with 5 bases between the two germline ends. The CDR3 loop spans 10 amino acids. Looked up from germline, CDR1 is SQVTM and CDR2 is ANQGSEA. CDR3 nucleotides: TGCAGCGTTGTTACGTACGAGCAGTACTTC. Amino acids: CSVVTYEQYF.

The CDR3 DNA sequence: TGTGCCAGCAGCTTAGTAGGGTTTGGCTACACCTTC. Translation: CASSLVGFGYTF. V and J are TRBV7-9 and TRBJ1-2; the D is unclear. In germline, CDR1 is SEHNR, CDR2 FQNEAQ (reference sequence). The CDR3 covers 12 residues. V dropped 1 base and J dropped 7 bases, with 7 bases sitting between them. The full variable domain, with the rest looked up from reference TRBV7-9 and TRBJ1-2, is DTGVSQNPRHKITKRGQNVTFRCDPISEHNRLYWYRQTLGQGPEFLTYFQNEAQLEKSRLLSDRFSAERPKGSFSTLEIQRTEQGDSAMYLCASSLVGFGYTFGSGTRLTVV.

In this sample, this clone is medium-sized (0.01 to 0.1%). The chain carries TRBV6-5 and TRBJ1-1, with D perhaps matching TRBD1 (5 bases). CDR3 length: 14 amino acids. The V gene's germline CDR1 is MNHEY and CDR2 SVGAGI. Trimming pared 5 bases from V and 1 base from J, leaving 11 bases between. The CDR3 protein is CASSLRGQNTEAFF. CDR3 DNA sequence: TGTGCCAGCAGTCTTAGAGGACAGAACACTGAAGCTTTCTTT.